This TCR beta chain was obtained from a study of beta chain features in type 1 diabetes. Study results and limitations: People with Type 1 diabetes carried modestly yet significantly shorter TCRB CDR3s in all four CD4+ subsets. Patients with type 1 diabetes carried fewer insertions and had more deletions at their VDJ junctions. PCR, the amplification step, might favor shorter templates, equally in patients and controls.

Points on this clone: The target antigen is unknown.

Germline V gives CDR1 KGHSH, CDR2 LQKENI. The germline V and J ends were trimmed by 2 bases and 5 bases, with 15 bases remaining between them. This CDR3 spans 15 amino acids. Expressed TCRB transcripts were sequenced, since all the RNA that had been isolated was reverse transcribed. Only in-frame clones appear in the TCRdb table, and some are missing; sequencing was by immunoSEQ multiplex PCR. The sample lists roughly 730,000 clones, around an eighth seen once, with about 0.02% in the top ten. CD4+ naive, central memory, regulatory and stem cell-like memory subsets were isolated by sorting on CD45RO/CCR7/CD25/CD127/CD95/CD27.

The specimen sequenced was naive CD4+ T cells from blood. The chain joins TRBV18 to TRBJ1-1, with D possibly TRBD1 on 6 matching bases. The source of this sequence is a man between 18 and 35 years old with type 1 diabetes. CDR3 protein: CASSPARGGETEAFF. The CDR3 DNA sequence: TGTGCCAGCTCACCAGCAAGGGGGGGTGAAACTGAAGCTTTCTTT.